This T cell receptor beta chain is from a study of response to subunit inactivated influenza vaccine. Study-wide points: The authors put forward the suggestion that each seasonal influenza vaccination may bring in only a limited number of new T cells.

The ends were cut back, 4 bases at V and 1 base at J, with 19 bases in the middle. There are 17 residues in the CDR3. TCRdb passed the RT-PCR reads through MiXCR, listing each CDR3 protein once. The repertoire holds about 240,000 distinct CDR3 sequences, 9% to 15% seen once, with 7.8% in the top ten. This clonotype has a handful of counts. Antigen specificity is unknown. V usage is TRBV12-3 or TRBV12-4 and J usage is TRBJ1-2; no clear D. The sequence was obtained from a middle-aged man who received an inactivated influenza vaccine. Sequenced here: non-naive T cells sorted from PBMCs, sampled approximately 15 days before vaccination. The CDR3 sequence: CASSSTTSGRVNYGYTF. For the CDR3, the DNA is TGTGCCAGCAGTTCCACCACGTCAGGACGGGTTAACTATGGCTACACCTTC.